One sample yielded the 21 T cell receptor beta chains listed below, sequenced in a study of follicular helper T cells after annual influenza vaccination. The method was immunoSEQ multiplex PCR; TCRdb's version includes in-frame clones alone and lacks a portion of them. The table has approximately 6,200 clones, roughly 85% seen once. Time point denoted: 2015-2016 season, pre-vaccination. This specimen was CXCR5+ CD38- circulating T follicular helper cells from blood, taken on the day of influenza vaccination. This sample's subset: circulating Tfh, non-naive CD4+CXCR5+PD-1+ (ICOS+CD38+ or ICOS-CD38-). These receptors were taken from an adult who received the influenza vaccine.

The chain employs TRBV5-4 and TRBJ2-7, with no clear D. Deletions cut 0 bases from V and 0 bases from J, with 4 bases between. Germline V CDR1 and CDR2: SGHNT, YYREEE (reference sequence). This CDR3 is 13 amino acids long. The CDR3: CASSLDHSYEQYF. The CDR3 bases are TGTGCCAGCAGCTTGGACCACTCCTACGAGCAGTACTTC.

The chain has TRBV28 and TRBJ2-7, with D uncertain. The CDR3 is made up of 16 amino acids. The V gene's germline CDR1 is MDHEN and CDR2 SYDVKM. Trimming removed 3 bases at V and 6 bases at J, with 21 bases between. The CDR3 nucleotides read TGTGCCAGCAGTTTTCTTGGGCCCCGCACCGCTTCCGAGCAGTACTTC. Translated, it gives CASSFLGPRTASEQYF.

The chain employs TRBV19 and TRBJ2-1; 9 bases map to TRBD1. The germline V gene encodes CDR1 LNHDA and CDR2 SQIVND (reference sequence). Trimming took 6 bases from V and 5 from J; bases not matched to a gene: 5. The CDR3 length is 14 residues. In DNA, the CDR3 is TGTGCCAGTAGACAAGGACAGGGGAACAATGAGCAGTTCTTC. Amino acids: CASRQGQGNNEQFF.

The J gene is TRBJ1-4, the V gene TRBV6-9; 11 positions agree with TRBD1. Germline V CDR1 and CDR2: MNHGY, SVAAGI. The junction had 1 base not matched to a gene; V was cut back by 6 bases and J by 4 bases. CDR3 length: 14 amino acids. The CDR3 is CASRGTGGNEKLFF. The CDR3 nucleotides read TGTGCCAGCAGGGGGACAGGGGGTAATGAAAAACTGTTTTTT.

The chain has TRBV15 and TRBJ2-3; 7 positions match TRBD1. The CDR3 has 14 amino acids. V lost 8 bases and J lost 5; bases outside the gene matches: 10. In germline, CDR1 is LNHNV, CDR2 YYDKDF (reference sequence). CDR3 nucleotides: TGTGCCACCCGCGACAGGGCACTCTTAGATACGCAGTATTTT. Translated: CATRDRALLDTQYF.

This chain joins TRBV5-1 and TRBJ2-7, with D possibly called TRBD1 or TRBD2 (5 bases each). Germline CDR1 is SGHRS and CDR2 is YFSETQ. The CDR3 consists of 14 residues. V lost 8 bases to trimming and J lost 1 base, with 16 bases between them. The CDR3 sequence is CASKNRDLSYEQYF. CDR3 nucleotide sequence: TGCGCCAGTAAAAACCGGGACCTTTCCTACGAGCAGTACTTC.

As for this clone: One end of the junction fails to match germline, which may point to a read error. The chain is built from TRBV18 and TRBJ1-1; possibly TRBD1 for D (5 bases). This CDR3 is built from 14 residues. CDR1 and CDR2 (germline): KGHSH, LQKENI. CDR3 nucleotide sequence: TGTGCCAGCTCACCTGATCAGGGCATAGGTGGAGGTGACTTT. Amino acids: CASSPDQGIGGGDF.

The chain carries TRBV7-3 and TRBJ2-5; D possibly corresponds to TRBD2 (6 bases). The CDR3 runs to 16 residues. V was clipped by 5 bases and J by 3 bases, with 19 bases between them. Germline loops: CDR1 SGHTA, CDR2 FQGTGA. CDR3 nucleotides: TGTGCCAGCAGCCCGGGCTTAGGAGGGCATAAAGAGACCCAGTACTTC. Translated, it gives CASSPGLGGHKETQYF.

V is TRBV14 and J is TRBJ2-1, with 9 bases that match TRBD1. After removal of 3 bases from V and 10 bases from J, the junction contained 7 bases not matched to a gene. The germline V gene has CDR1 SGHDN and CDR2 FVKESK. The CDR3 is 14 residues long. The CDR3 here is CASSQWTGVQEQFF. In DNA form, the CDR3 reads TGTGCCAGCAGCCAGTGGACAGGGGTACAGGAGCAGTTCTTC.

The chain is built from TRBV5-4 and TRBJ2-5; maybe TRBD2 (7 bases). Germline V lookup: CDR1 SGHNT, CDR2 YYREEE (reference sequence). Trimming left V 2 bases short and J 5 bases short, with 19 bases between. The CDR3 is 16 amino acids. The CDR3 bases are TGTGCCAGCAGCTTTTGGGGGGGCGCGGGATTGGAGACCCAGTACTTC. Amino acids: CASSFWGGAGLETQYF. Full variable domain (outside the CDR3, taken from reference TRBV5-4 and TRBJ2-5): ETGVTQSPTHLIKTRGQQVTLRCSSQSGHNTVSWYQQALGQGPQFIFQYYREEENGRGNFPPRFSGLQFPNYSSELNVNALELDDSALYLCASSFWGGAGLETQYFGPGTRLLVL.

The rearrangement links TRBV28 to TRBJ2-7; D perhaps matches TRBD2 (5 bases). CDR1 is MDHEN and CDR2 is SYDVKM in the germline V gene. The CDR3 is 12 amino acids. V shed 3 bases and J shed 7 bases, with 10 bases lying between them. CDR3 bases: TGTGCCAGCAGTTTCGGCACGGGAGAGCAGTACTTC. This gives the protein CASSFGTGEQYF.

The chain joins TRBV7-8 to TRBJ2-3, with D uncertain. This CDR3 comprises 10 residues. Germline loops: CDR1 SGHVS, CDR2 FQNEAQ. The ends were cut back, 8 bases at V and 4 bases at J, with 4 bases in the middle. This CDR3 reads CASGSDTQYF. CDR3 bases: TGTGCCAGCGGTTCAGATACGCAGTATTTT. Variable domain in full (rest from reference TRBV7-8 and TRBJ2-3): GAGVSQSPRYKVAKRGQDVALRCDPISGHVSLFWYQQALGQGPEFLTYFQNEAQLDKSGLPSDRFFAERPEGSVSTLKIQRTQQEDSAVYLCASGSDTQYFGPGTRLTVL.

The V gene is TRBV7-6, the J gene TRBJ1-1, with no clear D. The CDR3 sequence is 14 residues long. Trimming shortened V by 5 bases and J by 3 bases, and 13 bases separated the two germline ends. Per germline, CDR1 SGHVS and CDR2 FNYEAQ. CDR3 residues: CASSPQMRDTEAFF. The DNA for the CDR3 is TGTGCCAGCAGCCCCCAGATGCGGGACACTGAAGCTTTCTTT.

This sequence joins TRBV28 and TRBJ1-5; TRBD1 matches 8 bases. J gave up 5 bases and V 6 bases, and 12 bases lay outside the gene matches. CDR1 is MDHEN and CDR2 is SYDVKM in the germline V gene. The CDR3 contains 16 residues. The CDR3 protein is CASRTAPGGADQPQHF. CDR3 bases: TGTGCCAGCAGAACTGCGCCAGGGGGCGCGGATCAGCCCCAGCATTTT. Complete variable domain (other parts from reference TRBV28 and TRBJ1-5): DVKVTQSSRYLVKRTGEKVFLECVQDMDHENMFWYRQDPGLGLRLIYFSYDVKMKEKGDIPEGYSVSREKKERFSLILESASTNQTSMYLCASRTAPGGADQPQHFGDGTRLSIL.

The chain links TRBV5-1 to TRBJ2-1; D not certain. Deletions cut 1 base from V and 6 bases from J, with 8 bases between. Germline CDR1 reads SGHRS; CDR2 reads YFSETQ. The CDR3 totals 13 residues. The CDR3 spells CASSLIPGNEQFF. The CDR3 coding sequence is TGCGCCAGCAGCTTGATTCCTGGCAATGAGCAGTTCTTC.

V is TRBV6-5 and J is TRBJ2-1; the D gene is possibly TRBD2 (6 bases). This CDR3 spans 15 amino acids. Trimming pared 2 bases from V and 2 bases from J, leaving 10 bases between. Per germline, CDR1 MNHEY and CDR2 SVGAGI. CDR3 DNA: TGTGCCAGCAGTTACGGCGGCGGGGCCTACAATGAGCAGTTCTTC. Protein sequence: CASSYGGGAYNEQFF.

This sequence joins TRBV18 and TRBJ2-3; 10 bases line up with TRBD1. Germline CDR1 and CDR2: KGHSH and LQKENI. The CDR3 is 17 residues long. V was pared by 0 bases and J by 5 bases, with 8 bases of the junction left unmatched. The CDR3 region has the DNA TGTGCCAGCTCACCACCGGGCGGAAGGGACAGGGGAGATACGCAGTATTTT. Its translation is CASSPPGGRDRGDTQYF.

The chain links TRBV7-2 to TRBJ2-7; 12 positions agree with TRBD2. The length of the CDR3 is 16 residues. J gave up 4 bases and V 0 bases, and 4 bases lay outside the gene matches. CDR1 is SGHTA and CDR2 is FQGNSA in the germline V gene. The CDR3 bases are TGTGCCAGCAGCTTAGCCCCTAGCGGGAGGGGGTACGAGCAGTACTTC. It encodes CASSLAPSGRGYEQYF. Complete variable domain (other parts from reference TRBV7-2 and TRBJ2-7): GAGVSQSPSNKVTEKGKDVELRCDPISGHTALYWYRQSLGQGLEFLIYFQGNSAPDKSGLPSDRFSAERTGGSVSTLTIQRTQQEDSAVYLCASSLAPSGRGYEQYFGPGTRLTVT.

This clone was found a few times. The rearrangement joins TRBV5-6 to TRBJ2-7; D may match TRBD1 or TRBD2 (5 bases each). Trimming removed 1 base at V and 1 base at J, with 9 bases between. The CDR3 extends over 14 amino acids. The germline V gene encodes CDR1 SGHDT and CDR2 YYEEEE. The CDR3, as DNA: TGTGCCAGCAGCTTGCAGAGGGGATCCTACGAGCAGTACTTC. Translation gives CASSLQRGSYEQYF.

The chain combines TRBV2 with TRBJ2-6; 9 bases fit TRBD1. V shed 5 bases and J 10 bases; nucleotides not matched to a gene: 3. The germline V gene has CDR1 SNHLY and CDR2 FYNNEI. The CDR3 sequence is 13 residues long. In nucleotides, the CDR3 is TGTGCCAGCAGTCTCGGACAGGGGAACGTCCTGACTTTC. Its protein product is CASSLGQGNVLTF.

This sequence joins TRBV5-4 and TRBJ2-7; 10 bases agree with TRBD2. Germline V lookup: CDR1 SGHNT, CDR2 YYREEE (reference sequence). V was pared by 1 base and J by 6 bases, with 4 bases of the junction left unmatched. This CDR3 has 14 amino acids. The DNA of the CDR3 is TGTGCCAGCAGCTTGCTAGCGGGAGTGGGCGAGCAGTACTTC. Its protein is CASSLLAGVGEQYF.